This is a list of T cell receptor beta chains from one sample in a study of blood T cells in healthy people across ages. MiXCR, run by TCRdb on the 5' RACE reads, gives a single entry per CDR3 protein. Of hundreds of thousands of distinct CDR3 sequences detected, 36% appear once; the ten largest clones hold approximately 13%. The specimen sequenced was blood. The receptors shown here come from a young man in good health. Both conserved end residues are part of each CDR3. The D gene is left open where the match is weak. Where a row states a size, it is once, few, many or the class of an expanded clone; other rows omit it.

J: TRBJ1-4
D: TRBD1
V: TRBV20-1
size: few
CDR3: CSARAGGLEKLFF
DNA: TGCAGTGCTAGGGCAGGGGGCTTGGAAAAACTGTTTTTT

J: TRBJ2-1
D: .
V: TRBV4-3
size: .
CDR3: CASSQEQGSYNEQFF
DNA: TGCGCCAGCAGCCAAGAACAGGGCTCCTACAATGAGCAGTTCTTC

J: TRBJ1-1
D: .
V: TRBV5-5
size: few
CDR3: CASSLRTDPTCEAFF
DNA: TGTGCCAGCAGCTTGAGAACAGACCCGACTTGTGAAGCTTTCTTT

J: TRBJ2-1
D: .
V: TRBV11-2
size: .
CDR3: CASSLDPSHNEQFF
DNA: TGTGCCAGCAGCTTGGACCCTTCCCACAATGAGCAGTTCTTC

J: TRBJ1-6
D: .
V: TRBV13
size: many
CDR3: CASGDGDSPLHF
DNA: TGTGCCAGCGGAGATGGCGATTCACCCCTCCACTTT

J: TRBJ2-7
D: TRBD1
V: TRBV6-6
size: .
CDR3: CASSGGTGARGFSYNEQYF
DNA: TGTGCCAGCAGCGGCGGGACAGGGGCACGGGGGTTCTCCTACAATGAGCAGTACTTC

J: TRBJ2-2
D: .
V: TRBV6-1
size: .
CDR3: CASSWGNPTITGELFF
DNA: TGTGCCAGCAGTTGGGGGAACCCCACGATCACCGGGGAGCTGTTTTTT

J: TRBJ2-1
D: .
V: TRBV12-3/TRBV12-4
size: .
CDR3: CASSLAPGNEQFF
DNA: TGTGCCAGCAGTTTAGCGCCGGGTAATGAGCAGTTCTTC

J: TRBJ1-1
D: .
V: TRBV5-1
size: few
CDR3: CASSLGRDRLNTEAFF
DNA: TGCGCCAGCAGCTTGGGGCGAGACAGGCTGAACACTGAAGCTTTCTTT

J: TRBJ1-1
D: TRBD1
V: TRBV12-3/TRBV12-4
size: few
CDR3: CASREGQGQAFF
DNA: TGTGCCAGCAGAGAGGGACAGGGCCAAGCTTTCTTT

J: TRBJ2-7
D: .
V: TRBV12-3/TRBV12-4
size: few
CDR3: CASSLKGIYNEQYF
DNA: TGTGCCAGCAGTTTAAAGGGTATCTACAATGAGCAGTACTTC

J: TRBJ1-5
D: .
V: TRBV20-1
size: .
CDR3: CSASMSGRGGLDQPQHF
DNA: TGCAGTGCTAGCATGTCAGGGAGGGGCGGACTTGATCAGCCCCAGCATTTT

J: TRBJ2-2
D: .
V: TRBV28
size: .
CDR3: CASSLGGLLNTGELFF
DNA: TGTGCCAGCAGTTTGGGGGGTTTACTGAACACCGGGGAGCTGTTTTTT

J: TRBJ2-3
D: TRBD1
V: TRBV4-2
size: .
CDR3: CASSQGDRGGDTQYF
DNA: TGTGCCAGCAGCCAAGGGGACAGGGGAGGTGATACGCAGTATTTT

J: TRBJ2-3
D: .
V: TRBV20-1
size: .
CDR3: CSASPAGLKDTQYF
DNA: TGCAGTGCTAGCCCGGCAGGGCTAAAAGATACGCAGTATTTT

J: TRBJ2-5
D: .
V: TRBV7-9
size: .
CDR3: CASSLKNRLKAKIQETQYF
DNA: TGTGCCAGCAGCCTTAAGAACAGACTAAAAGCAAAAATCCAAGAGACCCAGTACTTC

J: TRBJ1-1
D: TRBD1
V: TRBV6-5
size: few
CDR3: CASSYTDTGGPGTEAFF
DNA: TGTGCCAGCAGTTACACAGACACAGGGGGCCCTGGCACTGAAGCTTTCTTT

J: TRBJ2-7
D: .
V: TRBV3-1
size: many
CDR3: CASSQDISTAEQYF
DNA: TGTGCCAGCAGCCAAGATATTAGCACAGCCGAGCAGTACTTC

J: TRBJ1-2
D: TRBD1
V: TRBV12-3/TRBV12-4
size: many
CDR3: CASSQGQGYGYTF
DNA: TGCGCCAGCAGCCAAGGACAGGGCTATGGCTACACCTTC

J: TRBJ1-4
D: .
V: TRBV15
size: .
CDR3: CATSPGLQLGEKLFF
DNA: TGTGCCACCAGCCCGGGACTTCAGCTAGGGGAAAAACTGTTTTTT

J: TRBJ2-2
D: .
V: TRBV6-2/TRBV6-3
size: .
CDR3: CASSYSKPNGELFF
DNA: TGTGCCAGCAGTTACTCGAAACCCAACGGGGAGCTGTTTTTT

J: TRBJ1-2
D: TRBD1
V: TRBV20-1
size: .
CDR3: CSAGGQGALGGYTF
DNA: TGCAGTGCTGGCGGACAGGGGGCATTAGGTGGCTACACCTTC

J: TRBJ2-1
D: .
V: TRBV2
size: few
CDR3: CASDQKRVEQFF
DNA: TGTGCCAGCGATCAAAAGCGGGTTGAGCAGTTCTTC

J: TRBJ2-1
D: TRBD2
V: TRBV7-9
size: many
CDR3: CASSPAGTSSYNEQFF
DNA: TGTGCCAGCAGCCCGGCCGGGACTAGTTCCTACAATGAGCAGTTCTTC

J: TRBJ2-7
D: .
V: TRBV29-1
size: .
CDR3: CSVEDRWVKGNEQYF
DNA: TGCAGCGTTGAAGATCGCTGGGTTAAGGGCAATGAGCAGTACTTC

J: TRBJ2-7
D: .
V: TRBV30
size: once
CDR3: CAWREGRYYEQYF
DNA: TGTGCCTGGAGGGAAGGTCGATACTACGAGCAGTACTTC

J: TRBJ1-1
D: .
V: TRBV7-2
size: few
CDR3: CASSQPILGTEAFF
DNA: TGTGCCAGCAGCCAGCCAATTCTGGGCACTGAAGCTTTCTTT

J: TRBJ1-5
D: .
V: TRBV20-1
size: few
CDR3: CSARDTSGTYSNQPQHF
DNA: TGCAGTGCTAGAGATACTTCAGGGACATATAGCAATCAGCCCCAGCATTTT

J: TRBJ1-1
D: .
V: TRBV20-1
size: .
CDR3: CSETPIGRVYTEAFF
DNA: TGCAGTGAAACGCCCATTGGACGCGTATACACTGAAGCTTTCTTT

J: TRBJ2-3
D: .
V: TRBV4-1
size: .
CDR3: CASSQVLRAGTQYF
DNA: TGCGCCAGCAGCCAAGTATTGAGAGCAGGTACGCAGTATTTT

J: TRBJ1-1
D: .
V: TRBV9
size: few
CDR3: CASSPRTDMNTEAFF
DNA: TGTGCCAGCAGCCCTCGGACTGACATGAACACTGAAGCTTTCTTT

J: TRBJ2-1
D: TRBD1
V: TRBV12-3/TRBV12-4
size: many
CDR3: CASSLGRYRGSYNEQFF
DNA: TGTGCCAGCAGTTTGGGACGATACAGGGGCTCCTACAATGAGCAGTTCTTC

J: TRBJ1-3
D: .
V: TRBV5-1
size: few
CDR3: CASSLRSGSGNTIYF
DNA: TGCGCCAGCAGCTTGAGGAGTGGCTCTGGAAACACCATATATTTT

J: TRBJ1-4
D: TRBD1
V: TRBV7-2
size: few
CDR3: CASSVGTGGEKLFF
DNA: TGTGCCAGCAGCGTGGGGACAGGGGGCGAAAAACTGTTTTTT

J: TRBJ2-5
D: .
V: TRBV12-3/TRBV12-4
size: .
CDR3: CASSNWARETQYF
DNA: TGTGCCAGCAGTAACTGGGCCCGGGAGACCCAGTACTTC

J: TRBJ1-6
D: .
V: TRBV7-6
size: .
CDR3: CASSLVPASNSPLHF
DNA: TGTGCCAGCAGCTTAGTTCCAGCTTCGAATTCACCCCTCCACTTT

J: TRBJ1-2
D: TRBD1
V: TRBV29-1
size: .
CDR3: CSVGQGSSNYGYTF
DNA: TGCAGCGTTGGACAGGGCTCCTCTAACTATGGCTACACCTTC

J: TRBJ2-3
D: .
V: TRBV6-5
size: few
CDR3: CASSYGRGRSDTQYF
DNA: TGTGCCAGCAGTTATGGACGGGGGAGGTCAGATACGCAGTATTTT

J: TRBJ2-3
D: TRBD2
V: TRBV18
size: .
CDR3: CASSPERGFTDTQYF
DNA: TGTGCCAGCTCACCGGAGCGGGGCTTTACAGATACGCAGTATTTT

J: TRBJ1-1
D: .
V: TRBV6-5
size: .
CDR3: CASSSIDAEAFF
DNA: TGTGCCAGCAGCTCGATCGACGCTGAAGCTTTCTTT

J: TRBJ1-6
D: TRBD1
V: TRBV6-2/TRBV6-3
size: once
CDR3: CASSLSPGQGREPDNSPLHF
DNA: TGTGCCAGCAGTCTAAGCCCGGGACAGGGACGGGAGCCGGATAATTCACCCCTCCACTTT

J: TRBJ1-4
D: .
V: TRBV20-1
size: .
CDR3: CSASGHNEKLFF
DNA: TGCAGTGCTAGCGGCCATAATGAAAAACTGTTTTTT

J: TRBJ2-7
D: .
V: TRBV25-1
size: .
CDR3: CASSDTPSYNEQYF
DNA: TGTGCCAGCAGCGACACCCCCTCCTACAATGAGCAGTACTTC

J: TRBJ2-3
D: .
V: TRBV3-1
size: few
CDR3: CASTDYTDTQYF
DNA: TGTGCCAGCACCGACTATACAGATACGCAGTATTTT

J: TRBJ2-3
D: TRBD2
V: TRBV5-1
size: few
CDR3: CASSLGTSGGARTDTQYF
DNA: TGCGCCAGCAGCTTAGGGACTAGCGGGGGGGCCCGGACAGATACGCAGTATTTT

J: TRBJ2-7
D: TRBD1
V: TRBV7-9
size: .
CDR3: CASSPGTGVDNEQYF
DNA: TGTGCCAGCAGCCCCGGGACAGGGGTCGACAATGAGCAGTACTTC

J: TRBJ2-4
D: TRBD1
V: TRBV2
size: .
CDR3: CASSERDRARQYF
DNA: TGTGCCAGCAGTGAGAGAGACAGGGCCCGCCAGTACTTC

J: TRBJ2-3
D: TRBD1
V: TRBV28
size: many
CDR3: CASRGNRGLGDTQYF
DNA: TGTGCCAGCAGGGGAAACAGGGGGCTGGGAGATACGCAGTATTTT

J: TRBJ2-2
D: TRBD2
V: TRBV5-1
size: few
CDR3: CASSYIGTSNGELFF
DNA: TGCGCCAGCAGCTACATCGGGACTAGCAACGGGGAGCTGTTTTTT

J: TRBJ1-5
D: .
V: TRBV3-1
size: .
CDR3: CASSQGRQVGQPQHF
DNA: TGTGCCAGCAGCCAAGGGAGGCAGGTCGGACAGCCCCAGCATTTT